This T cell receptor (beta chain) was documented in a study of cytomegalovirus exposure and HLA in healthy donors. Study conclusions and caveats: Rare sequences made up most TCRs, while some public TCRs were found in many donors.

Samples came from healthy bone marrow donors. This donor's record omits CMV serostatus. The PCR had 60 Vbeta and 13 Jbeta primers. Authors' data handling: Later analysis identified 65 million to 80 million unique TCR beta chains, 9 million to 12 million shared. Sequenced by immunoSEQ multiplex PCR; TCRdb stores in-frame clones only, minus some. That table supplies the V and J calls and clone size; D and trimming were determined from the DNA. The data contain roughly 140,000 clones, roughly two thirds of them singletons. To note about this clone: Its antigen is unknown.

The TCR sequence derives from a human donor in good health. Material: PBMCs.

As DNA, the CDR3 is TGTGCCAGCAGCCATTTGGGGGGATCGTCTGGGGCCAACGTCCTGACTTTC. This translates into CASSHLGGSSGANVLTF. V gene TRBV5-6 combines with J gene TRBJ2-6, with D possibly matching TRBD2 (6 bases). V was shortened by 4 bases and J by 1 base, with 15 bases between the two germline ends. This CDR3 has 17 residues. Germline lookup yields CDR1 SGHDT and CDR2 YYEEEE.